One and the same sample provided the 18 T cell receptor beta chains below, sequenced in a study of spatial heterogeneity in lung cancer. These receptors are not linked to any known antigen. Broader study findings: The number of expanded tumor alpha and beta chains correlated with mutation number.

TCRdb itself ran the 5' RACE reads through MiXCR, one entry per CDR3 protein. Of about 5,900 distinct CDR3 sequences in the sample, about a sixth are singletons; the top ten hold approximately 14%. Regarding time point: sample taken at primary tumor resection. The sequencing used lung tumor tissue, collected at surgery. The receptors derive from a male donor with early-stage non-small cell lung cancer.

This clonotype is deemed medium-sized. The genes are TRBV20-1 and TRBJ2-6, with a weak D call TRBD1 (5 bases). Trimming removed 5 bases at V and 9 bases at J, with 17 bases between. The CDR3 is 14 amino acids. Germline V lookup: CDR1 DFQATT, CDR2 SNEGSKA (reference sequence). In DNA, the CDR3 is TGCAGTGCTCCTCCCCCGACAGCAGGCAACGTCCTGACTTTC. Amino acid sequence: CSAPPPTAGNVLTF.

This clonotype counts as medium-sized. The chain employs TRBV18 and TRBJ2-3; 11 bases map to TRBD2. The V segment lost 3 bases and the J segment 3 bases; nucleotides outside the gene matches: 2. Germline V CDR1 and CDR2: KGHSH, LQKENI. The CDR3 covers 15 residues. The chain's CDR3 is CASSPGLAATDTQYF. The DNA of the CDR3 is TGTGCCAGCTCACCGGGACTAGCGGCTACAGATACGCAGTATTTT.

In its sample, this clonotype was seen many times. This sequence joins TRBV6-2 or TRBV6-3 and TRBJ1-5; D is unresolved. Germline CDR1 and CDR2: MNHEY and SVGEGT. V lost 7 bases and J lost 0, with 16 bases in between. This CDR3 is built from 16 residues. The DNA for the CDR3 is TGTGCCAGCAATCCCGACGGCCCCTATAGCAATCAGCCCCAGCATTTT. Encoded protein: CASNPDGPYSNQPQHF.

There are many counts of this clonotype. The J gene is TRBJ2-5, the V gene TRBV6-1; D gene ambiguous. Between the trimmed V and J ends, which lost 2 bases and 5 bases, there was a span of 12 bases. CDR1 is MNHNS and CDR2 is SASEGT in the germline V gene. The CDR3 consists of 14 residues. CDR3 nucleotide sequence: TGTGCCAGCAGTGAACAAACTGGGATGGAGACCCAGTACTTC. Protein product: CASSEQTGMETQYF.

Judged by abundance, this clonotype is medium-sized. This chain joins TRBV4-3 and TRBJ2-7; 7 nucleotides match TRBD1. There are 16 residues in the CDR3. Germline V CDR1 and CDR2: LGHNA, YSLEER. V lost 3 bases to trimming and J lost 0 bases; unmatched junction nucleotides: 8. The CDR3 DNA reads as TGCGCCAGCAGCCAGGGCCCGGACAGGTTCTCCTACGAGCAGTACTTC. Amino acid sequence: CASSQGPDRFSYEQYF.

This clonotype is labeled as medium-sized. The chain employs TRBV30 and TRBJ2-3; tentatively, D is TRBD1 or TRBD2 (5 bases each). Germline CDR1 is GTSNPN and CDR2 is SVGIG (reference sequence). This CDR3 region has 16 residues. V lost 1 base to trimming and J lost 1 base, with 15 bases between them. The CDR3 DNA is TGTGCCTGGAGTGCCTCCCCGGGACGGGGCACAGATACGCAGTATTTT. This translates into CAWSASPGRGTDTQYF.

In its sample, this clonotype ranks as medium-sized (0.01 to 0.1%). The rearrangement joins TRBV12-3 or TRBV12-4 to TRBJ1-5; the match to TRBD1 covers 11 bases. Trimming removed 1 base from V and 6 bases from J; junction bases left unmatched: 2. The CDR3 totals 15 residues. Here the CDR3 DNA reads TGTGCCAGCAGTTTAGGGACAGGGGGCGGTCAGCCCCAGCATTTT. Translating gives CASSLGTGGGQPQHF.

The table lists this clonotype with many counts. CDR3 coding DNA: TGTGCCAGCACCCACGGGGCCCTACCCATCTACACCTTC. It encodes CASTHGALPIYTF. J is TRBJ1-2 and V is TRBV7-9, with a possible D match to TRBD1 (5 bases). The CDR3 is 13 residues long. Germline-derived CDR1 and CDR2 are SEHNR and FQNEAQ (reference sequence). V gave up 7 bases and J gave up 10 bases, with 19 bases separating them.

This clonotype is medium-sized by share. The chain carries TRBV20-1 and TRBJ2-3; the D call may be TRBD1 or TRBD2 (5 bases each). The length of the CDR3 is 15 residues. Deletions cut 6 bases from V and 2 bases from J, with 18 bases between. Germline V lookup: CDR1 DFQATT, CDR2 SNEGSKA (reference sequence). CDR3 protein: CSAPLARVNTDTQYF. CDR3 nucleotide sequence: TGCAGTGCCCCTCTAGCCAGGGTTAACACAGATACGCAGTATTTT.

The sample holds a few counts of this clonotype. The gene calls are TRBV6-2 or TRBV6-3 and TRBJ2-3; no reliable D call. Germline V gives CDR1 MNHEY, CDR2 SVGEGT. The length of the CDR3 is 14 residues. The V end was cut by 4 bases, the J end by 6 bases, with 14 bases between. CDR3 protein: CASSSNPVWDTQYF. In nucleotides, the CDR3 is TGTGCCAGCAGTTCGAACCCGGTGTGGGATACGCAGTATTTT.

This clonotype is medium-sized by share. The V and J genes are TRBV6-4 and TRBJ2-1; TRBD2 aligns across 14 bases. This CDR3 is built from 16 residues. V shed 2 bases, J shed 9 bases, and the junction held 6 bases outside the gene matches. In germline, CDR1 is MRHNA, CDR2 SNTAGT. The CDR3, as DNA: TGTGCCAGCAGTGACAGGGGACTAGCGGGGGCCAGTGAGCAGTTCTTC. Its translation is CASSDRGLAGASEQFF.

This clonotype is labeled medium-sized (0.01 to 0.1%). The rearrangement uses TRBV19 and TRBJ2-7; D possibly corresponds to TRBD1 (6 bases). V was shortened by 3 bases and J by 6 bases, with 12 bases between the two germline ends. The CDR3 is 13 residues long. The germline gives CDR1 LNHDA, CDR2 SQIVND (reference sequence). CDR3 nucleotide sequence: TGTGCCAGTAGTATCCAGGGGACCTCCGAGCAGTACTTC. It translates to CASSIQGTSEQYF.

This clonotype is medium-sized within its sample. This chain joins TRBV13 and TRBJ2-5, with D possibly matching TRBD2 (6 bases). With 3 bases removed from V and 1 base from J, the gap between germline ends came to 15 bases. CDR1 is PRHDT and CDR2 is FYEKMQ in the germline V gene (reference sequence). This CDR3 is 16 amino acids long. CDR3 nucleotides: TGTGCCAGCAGCTTTGTCAAATGGCGGGGCCAAGAGACCCAGTACTTC. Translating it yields CASSFVKWRGQETQYF.

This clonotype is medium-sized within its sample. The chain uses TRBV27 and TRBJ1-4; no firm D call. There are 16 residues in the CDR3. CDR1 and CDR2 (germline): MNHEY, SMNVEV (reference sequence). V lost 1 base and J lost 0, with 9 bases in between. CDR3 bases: TGTGCCAGCAGTTTATTAGCCGGAGCAACTAATGAAAAACTGTTTTTT. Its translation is CASSLLAGATNEKLFF.

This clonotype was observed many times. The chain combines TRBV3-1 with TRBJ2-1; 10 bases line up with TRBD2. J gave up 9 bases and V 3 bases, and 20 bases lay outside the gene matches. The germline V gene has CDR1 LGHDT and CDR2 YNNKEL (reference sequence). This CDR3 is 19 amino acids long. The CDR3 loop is CASSQGRPSSGSSLSEQFF. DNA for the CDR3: TGTGCCAGCAGCCAGGGCCGACCTTCTAGCGGGAGTTCCTTAAGTGAGCAGTTCTTC.

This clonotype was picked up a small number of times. CDR3 protein: CATSGANTEAFF. Written as DNA, the CDR3 is TGTGCCACCAGCGGGGCGAACACTGAAGCTTTCTTT. The V and J genes are TRBV28 and TRBJ1-1; D is perhaps TRBD1 (5 bases). Between the trimmed V and J ends, which lost 10 bases and 1 base, there was a span of 10 bases. Germline V gene sequence: CDR1 MDHEN, CDR2 SYDVKM. The length of the CDR3 is 12 residues.

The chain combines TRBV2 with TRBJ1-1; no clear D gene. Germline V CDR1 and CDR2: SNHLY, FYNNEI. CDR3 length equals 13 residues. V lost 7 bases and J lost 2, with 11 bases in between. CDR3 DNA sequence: TGTGCCAGCAAGGCGCGGAGAAACACTGAAGCTTTCTTT. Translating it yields CASKARRNTEAFF.

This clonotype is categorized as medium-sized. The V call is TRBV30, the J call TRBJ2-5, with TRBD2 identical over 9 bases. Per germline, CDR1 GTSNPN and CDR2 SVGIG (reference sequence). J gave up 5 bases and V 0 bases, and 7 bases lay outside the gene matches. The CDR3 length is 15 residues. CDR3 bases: TGTGCCTGGAGTGTAGAAGCGGGAGGATATGAGACCCAGTACTTC. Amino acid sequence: CAWSVEAGGYETQYF. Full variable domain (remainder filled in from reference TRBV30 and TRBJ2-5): SQTIHQWPATLVQPVGSPLSLECTVEGTSNPNLYWYRQAAGRGLQLLFYSVGIGQISSEVPQNLSASRPQDRQFILSSKKLLLSDSGFYLCAWSVEAGGYETQYFGPGTRLLVL.